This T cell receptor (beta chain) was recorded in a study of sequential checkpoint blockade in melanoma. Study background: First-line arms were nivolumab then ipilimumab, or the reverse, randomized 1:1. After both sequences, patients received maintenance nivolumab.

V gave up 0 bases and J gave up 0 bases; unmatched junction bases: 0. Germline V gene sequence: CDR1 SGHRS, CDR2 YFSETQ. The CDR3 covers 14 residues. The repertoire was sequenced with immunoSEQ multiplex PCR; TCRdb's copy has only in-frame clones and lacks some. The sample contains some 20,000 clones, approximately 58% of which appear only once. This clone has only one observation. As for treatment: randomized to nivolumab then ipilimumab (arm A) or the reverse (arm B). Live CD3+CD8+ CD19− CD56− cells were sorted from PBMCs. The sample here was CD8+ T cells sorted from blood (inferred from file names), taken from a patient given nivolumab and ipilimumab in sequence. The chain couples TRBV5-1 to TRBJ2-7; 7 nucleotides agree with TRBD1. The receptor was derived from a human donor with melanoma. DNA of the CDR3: TGCGCCAGCAGCTTGGGGGACAGCTCCTACGAGCAGTACTTC. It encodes CASSLGDSSYEQYF.